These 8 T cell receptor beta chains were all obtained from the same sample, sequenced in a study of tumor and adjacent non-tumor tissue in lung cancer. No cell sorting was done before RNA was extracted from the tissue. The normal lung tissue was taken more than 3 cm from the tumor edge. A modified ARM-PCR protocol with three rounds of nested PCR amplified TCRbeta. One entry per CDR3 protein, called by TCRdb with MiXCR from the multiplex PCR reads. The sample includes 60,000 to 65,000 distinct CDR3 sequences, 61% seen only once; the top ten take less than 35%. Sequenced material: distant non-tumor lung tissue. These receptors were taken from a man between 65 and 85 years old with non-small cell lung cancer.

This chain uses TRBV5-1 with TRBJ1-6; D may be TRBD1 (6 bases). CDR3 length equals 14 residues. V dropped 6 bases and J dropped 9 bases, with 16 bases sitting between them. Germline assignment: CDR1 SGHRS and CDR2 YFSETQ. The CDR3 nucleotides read TGCGCCAGCATCCGGGACACTATCGGTTCACCCCTCCACTTT. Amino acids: CASIRDTIGSPLHF.

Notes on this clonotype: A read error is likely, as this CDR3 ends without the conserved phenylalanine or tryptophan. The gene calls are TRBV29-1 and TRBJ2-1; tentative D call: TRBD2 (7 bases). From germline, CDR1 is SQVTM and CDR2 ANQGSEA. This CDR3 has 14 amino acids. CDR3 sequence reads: CSVEGAGAGNGQFL. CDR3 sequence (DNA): TGCAGCGTTGAAGGTGCGGGGGCTGGGAATGGGCAGTTCCTC.

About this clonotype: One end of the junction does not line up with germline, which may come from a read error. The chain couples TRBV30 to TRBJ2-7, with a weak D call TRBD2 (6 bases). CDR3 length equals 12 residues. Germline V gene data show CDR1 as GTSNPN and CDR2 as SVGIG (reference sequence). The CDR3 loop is CAWRACRHDQYF. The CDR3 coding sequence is TGCGCCTGGAGGGCATGTCGCCACGACCAGTACTTC.

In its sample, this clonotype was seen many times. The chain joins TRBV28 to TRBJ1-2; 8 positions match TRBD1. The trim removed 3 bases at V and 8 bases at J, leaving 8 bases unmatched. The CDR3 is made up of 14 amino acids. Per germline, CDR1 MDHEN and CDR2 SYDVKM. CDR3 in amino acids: CASSFGQGAQGYTF. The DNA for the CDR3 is TGTGCCAGCAGTTTCGGTCAGGGGGCGCAAGGCTACACCTTC.

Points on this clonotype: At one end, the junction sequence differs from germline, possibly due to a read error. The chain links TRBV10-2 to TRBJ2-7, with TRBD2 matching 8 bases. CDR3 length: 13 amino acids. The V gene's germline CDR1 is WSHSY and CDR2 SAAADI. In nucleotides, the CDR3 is TGTACCATTCGGGGGGGCCTGTCCTACGAGCAGTACTTC. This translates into CTIRGGLSYEQYF.

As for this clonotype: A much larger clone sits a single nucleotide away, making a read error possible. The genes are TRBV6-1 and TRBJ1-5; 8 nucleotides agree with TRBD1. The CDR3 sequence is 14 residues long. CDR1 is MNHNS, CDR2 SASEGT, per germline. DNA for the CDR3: TGTGCCATCAGTGAAGACACAGGGGGTCAGCCCCAGCATTTT. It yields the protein CAISEDTGGQPQHF.

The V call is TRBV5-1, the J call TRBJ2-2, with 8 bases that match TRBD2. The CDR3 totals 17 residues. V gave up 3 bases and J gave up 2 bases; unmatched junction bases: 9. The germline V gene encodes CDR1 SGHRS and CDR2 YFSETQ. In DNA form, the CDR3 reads TGCGCCAGCAGCTCTGGACTAGCCATGTTCAACACCGGGGAGCTGTTTTTT. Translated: CASSSGLAMFNTGELFF. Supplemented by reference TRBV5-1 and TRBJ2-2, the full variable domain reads KAGVTQTPRYLIKTRGQQVTLSCSPISGHRSVSWYQQTPGQGLQFLFEYFSETQRNKGNFPGRFSGRQFSNSRSEMNVSTLELGDSALYLCASSSGLAMFNTGELFFGEGSRLTVL.

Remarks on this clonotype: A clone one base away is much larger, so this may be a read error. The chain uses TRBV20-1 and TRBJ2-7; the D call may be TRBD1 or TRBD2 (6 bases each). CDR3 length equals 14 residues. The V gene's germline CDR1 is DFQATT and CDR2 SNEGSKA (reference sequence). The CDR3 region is CSPQKPGASYGQYF. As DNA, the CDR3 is TGCAGTCCACAGAAGCCGGGGGCCTCCTACGGGCAGTACTTC.